Sequencing of this TCR beta chain was carried out in a study of blood T cell repertoires in COVID-19. Of note for this clone: The germline gene is not matched at one end of the junction; a read error may be the cause.

The V gene's germline CDR1 is SGHDT and CDR2 YYEEEE. The CDR3 runs 15 residues. In the authors' methods: Amplification of reference gene primers provided the estimated nucleated cell counts. Produced via immunoSEQ multiplex PCR; TCRdb's table is partial and in-frame only. V, J and clone size are taken as reported in that table, and D and trimming were inferred from the DNA itself. The sample includes 350,000 to 550,000 clones, 85% to 90% of them seen just once. Either two negative PCRs, clearance, or symptom resolution qualified Cohort 3 donors as recovered. The chain combines TRBV5-6 with TRBJ2-7, with 9 bases fitting TRBD2. This receptor was identified in a man in his thirties or forties who had recovered from COVID-19. The sequenced material came from PBMCs or T cells enriched from blood (not recorded which). The CDR3 is CASTLIAGASYEQYF. In DNA form, the CDR3 reads TGTGCCAGCACCTTGATAGCGGGGGCCTCCTACGAGCAGTACTTC.